This T cell receptor beta chain was observed in a study of lymphopenia after photon versus proton radiotherapy. Notes on the study in general: Relative stability marked proton patients; photon patients lost diversity and naive cells. After lymphocyte nadir, photon-treated repertoires showed oligoclonal expansion, especially CD8+ Temra.

Libraries were prepared by immunoSEQ multiplex PCR; TCRdb keeps only in-frame clonotypes and omits some of them. In the table there are about 20,000 clones, about nine tenths of which are singletons. The V end was cut by 7 bases, the J end by 7 bases, with 10 bases between. There are 12 residues in the CDR3. Germline V lookup: CDR1 SNHLY, CDR2 FYNNEI. Only a few counts were recorded for this clone. As yet, its antigen is unknown. Source: peripheral blood, taken from a patient treated with proton-based radiotherapy. The receptor was isolated from a woman in her 70s with pancreatic cancer. Some clones in this sample may be carry-over from other donors' samples. The chain employs TRBV2 and TRBJ1-4; D might be TRBD1 (5 bases). CDR3 in DNA: TGTGCCAGCACAGGGTGGTCTGAAAAACTGTTTTTT. Its protein is CASTGWSEKLFF.